This is a list of T cell receptor beta chains from one sample in a study of radiotherapy plus CTLA-4 blockade in lung cancer. Using immunoSEQ multiplex PCR, the repertoire was profiled, and TCRdb retains in-frame clones only, with some absent. The table has roughly 50,000 clones, 65% to 80% seen once. Here the sequenced sample was peripheral blood, taken from a patient treated with radiotherapy plus ipilimumab. Receptor source: a human donor with non-small cell lung cancer who had a partial response to radiotherapy plus ipilimumab. The CDR3 runs from the conserved cysteine through the conserved F or W. The D gene is left open where the match is weak. Where a row states a size, it is once, few, many or the class of an expanded clone; other rows omit it.

j_call: TRBJ2-3; v_call: TRBV5-1; d_call: TRBD2; clone_size: once; cdr3_nt: TGCGCCAGCTCCACTAGCGGGGTAGGGGATACGCAGTATTTT; cdr3_aa: CASSTSGVGDTQYF
j_call: TRBJ1-4; v_call: TRBV4-1; d_call: -; clone_size: -; cdr3_nt: TGCGCCAGCAGCCAAGATAGGGTGGGAGAGCTGTTTTTT; cdr3_aa: CASSQDRVGELFF
j_call: TRBJ2-3; v_call: TRBV7-7; d_call: TRBD2; clone_size: -; cdr3_nt: TGTGCCAGCAGCCAGACTAGCGGGGGCACAGATACGCAGTATTTT; cdr3_aa: CASSQTSGGTDTQYF
j_call: TRBJ1-1; v_call: TRBV19; d_call: -; clone_size: -; cdr3_nt: TGTGCCAGTAGTATACCCCCGGGCAGGGCAGTCACTGAAGCTTTCTTT; cdr3_aa: CASSIPPGRAVTEAFF
j_call: TRBJ1-1; v_call: TRBV5-4; d_call: TRBD1; clone_size: -; cdr3_nt: TGTGCCAGCAGCCCTGACAGGGGCACTGAAGCTTTCTTT; cdr3_aa: CASSPDRGTEAFF
j_call: TRBJ2-2; v_call: TRBV10-3; d_call: TRBD1; clone_size: -; cdr3_nt: TGTGCCATCAGTGACTATACAGGGGGCCTGAACACCGGGGAGCTGTTTTTT; cdr3_aa: CAISDYTGGLNTGELFF
j_call: TRBJ1-2; v_call: TRBV9; d_call: -; clone_size: -; cdr3_nt: TGTGCCAGCAGAGATAACAGGGAAGTCTATGGCTACACCTTC; cdr3_aa: CASRDNREVYGYTF
j_call: TRBJ1-2; v_call: TRBV4-1; d_call: TRBD1; clone_size: -; cdr3_nt: TGCGCCAGCAGCCAAGGCACAGGGGTCTATGGCTACACCTTC; cdr3_aa: CASSQGTGVYGYTF
j_call: TRBJ2-7; v_call: TRBV5-4; d_call: -; clone_size: -; cdr3_nt: TGTGCCAGCAGCTTGGGTGGTCGGGGGAAGAGCTCCTACGAGCAGTACTTC; cdr3_aa: CASSLGGRGKSSYEQYF
j_call: TRBJ2-1; v_call: TRBV5-1; d_call: TRBD2; clone_size: -; cdr3_nt: TGCGTCAGCAGCTTGTTTCCAGCGGGGGGGCTGAATGAGCAGTTCTTC; cdr3_aa: CVSSLFPAGGLNEQFF
j_call: TRBJ2-1; v_call: TRBV5-6; d_call: -; clone_size: once; cdr3_nt: TGTGCCAGCAGCTTGGTTGGGGGGGGGCCGTCGGGTGAGCAGTTCTTC; cdr3_aa: CASSLVGGGPSGEQFF
j_call: TRBJ2-1; v_call: TRBV9; d_call: TRBD2; clone_size: once; cdr3_nt: TGTGCCAGCAGCGTGGACCCTTTCGGGGGGGCCAATGAGCAGTTCTTC; cdr3_aa: CASSVDPFGGANEQFF
j_call: TRBJ2-2; v_call: TRBV19; d_call: -; clone_size: -; cdr3_nt: TGTGCCAGTAGTATGACAGTGACCGGGGAGCTGTTTTTT; cdr3_aa: CASSMTVTGELFF
j_call: TRBJ1-2; v_call: TRBV19; d_call: -; clone_size: -; cdr3_nt: TGTGCCACCCCGGGAGTGAATGGCTACACCTTC; cdr3_aa: CATPGVNGYTF
j_call: TRBJ2-1; v_call: TRBV19; d_call: TRBD2; clone_size: -; cdr3_nt: TGTGCCAGTAGCACCCTTGGGACTAGCGGGGGGACTAATGAGCAGTTCTTC; cdr3_aa: CASSTLGTSGGTNEQFF
j_call: TRBJ1-5; v_call: TRBV9; d_call: TRBD1; clone_size: -; cdr3_nt: TGTGCCAGCAGCGTAGGACAGGGGGCTGAACAGCCCCAGCATTTT; cdr3_aa: CASSVGQGAEQPQHF
j_call: TRBJ1-3; v_call: TRBV6-6; d_call: -; clone_size: -; cdr3_nt: TGTGCCAGCAGTTACAAGGGGCGCTCTGGAAACACCATATATTTT; cdr3_aa: CASSYKGRSGNTIYF
j_call: TRBJ1-3; v_call: TRBV10-3; d_call: -; clone_size: -; cdr3_nt: TGTGCCATCAGGGGCGTTTTGGGCTCTGGAAACACCATATATTTT; cdr3_aa: CAIRGVLGSGNTIYF
j_call: TRBJ2-5; v_call: TRBV4-1; d_call: -; clone_size: -; cdr3_nt: TGCGCCAGCAGCCAAGTCGGAACCGGCGGGGAGACCCAGTACTTC; cdr3_aa: CASSQVGTGGETQYF
j_call: TRBJ1-6; v_call: TRBV6-1; d_call: TRBD1; clone_size: once; cdr3_nt: TGTGCCAGCATTACCGGGACAGTAAATTCACCCCTCCACTTT; cdr3_aa: CASITGTVNSPLHF
j_call: TRBJ1-2; v_call: TRBV5-6; d_call: -; clone_size: -; cdr3_nt: TGTGCCAGCAGCTTGGAGGCCGGGCGGACTTTCTATGGCTACACCTTC; cdr3_aa: CASSLEAGRTFYGYTF
j_call: TRBJ2-5; v_call: TRBV7-6; d_call: TRBD2; clone_size: -; cdr3_nt: TGTGCCAGCAGCAGACTAGCGGGGGGACAAGAGACCCAGTACTTC; cdr3_aa: CASSRLAGGQETQYF
j_call: TRBJ2-7; v_call: TRBV7-2; d_call: TRBD2; clone_size: -; cdr3_nt: TGTGCCAGCAGCTCTAGCGGAAGCTCCTACGAGCAGTACTTC; cdr3_aa: CASSSSGSSYEQYF
j_call: TRBJ2-7; v_call: TRBV2; d_call: TRBD1; clone_size: -; cdr3_nt: TGTGCCAGCAGGCTAACAGGGGGTCAAACTTACGAGCAGTACTTC; cdr3_aa: CASRLTGGQTYEQYF
j_call: TRBJ2-2; v_call: TRBV10-3; d_call: TRBD1; clone_size: -; cdr3_nt: TGTGCCATCAGTGAAGGGACAGAGACCGGGGAGCTGTTTTTT; cdr3_aa: CAISEGTETGELFF
j_call: TRBJ2-2; v_call: TRBV7-9; d_call: -; clone_size: -; cdr3_nt: TGTGCCAGCAGCTTCTCAGGGTCTGCCGGGGAGCTGTTTTTT; cdr3_aa: CASSFSGSAGELFF
j_call: TRBJ2-7; v_call: TRBV10-1; d_call: -; clone_size: -; cdr3_nt: TGCGCCAGCAGTGGGCGGGACTCCTACGAGCAGTACTTC; cdr3_aa: CASSGRDSYEQYF
j_call: TRBJ1-3; v_call: TRBV5-8; d_call: TRBD1; clone_size: -; cdr3_nt: TGTGCCAGCAGCTGGCACAGGTCCGACAGGGACACCATATATTTT; cdr3_aa: CASSWHRSDRDTIYF
j_call: TRBJ2-4; v_call: TRBV4-1; d_call: TRBD2; clone_size: -; cdr3_nt: TGCGCCAGCAGCCAAGAGGGGACTAGAAACATTCAGTACTTC; cdr3_aa: CASSQEGTRNIQYF
j_call: TRBJ1-1; v_call: TRBV7-2; d_call: -; clone_size: -; cdr3_nt: TGTGCCAGCAGCTTAGGGGGGGGAAGGAACACTGAAGCTTTCTTT; cdr3_aa: CASSLGGGRNTEAFF
j_call: TRBJ1-3; v_call: TRBV6-5; d_call: TRBD1; clone_size: -; cdr3_nt: TGTGCCAGCAGCACAGGGGCCTCTGGAAACACCATATATTTT; cdr3_aa: CASSTGASGNTIYF
j_call: TRBJ2-3; v_call: TRBV11-1; d_call: TRBD1; clone_size: -; cdr3_nt: TGTGCCAGCAGCTTAGCGGGCAGGACAGGGGGGCACAATTTTTATTTT; cdr3_aa: CASSLAGRTGGHNFYF
j_call: TRBJ2-5; v_call: TRBV5-4; d_call: TRBD2; clone_size: -; cdr3_nt: TGTGCCAGCAGCCCCGGGGGGGCCAGGGAGACCCAGTACTTC; cdr3_aa: CASSPGGARETQYF
j_call: TRBJ1-4; v_call: TRBV5-1; d_call: TRBD1; clone_size: -; cdr3_nt: TGCGCCAGCAGACAACAGGGGACAACTAATGAAAAACTGTTTTTT; cdr3_aa: CASRQQGTTNEKLFF
j_call: TRBJ1-6; v_call: TRBV27; d_call: -; clone_size: -; cdr3_nt: TGTGCCAGCAGTTTTTCCCGACACCCGAGCTCCTATAATTCACCCCTCCACTTT; cdr3_aa: CASSFSRHPSSYNSPLHF
j_call: TRBJ1-2; v_call: TRBV11-2; d_call: TRBD1; clone_size: -; cdr3_nt: TGTGCCAGCAGCTTAGCCCCCGGACAGGGGACCTATGGCTACACCTTC; cdr3_aa: CASSLAPGQGTYGYTF
j_call: TRBJ2-3; v_call: TRBV7-3; d_call: -; clone_size: -; cdr3_nt: TGTGCCAGCAGCGATCCCCTGACTAACACAGATACGCAGTATTTT; cdr3_aa: CASSDPLTNTDTQYF
j_call: TRBJ2-5; v_call: TRBV2; d_call: TRBD1; clone_size: -; cdr3_nt: TGTGCCAGCAGCCGGGACAGGGAGGGAGAGACCCAGTACTTC; cdr3_aa: CASSRDREGETQYF
j_call: TRBJ2-5; v_call: TRBV10-3; d_call: -; clone_size: -; cdr3_nt: TGTGCCATCAGTGAGTCACGGGAGACCCAGTACTTC; cdr3_aa: CAISESRETQYF
j_call: TRBJ2-4; v_call: TRBV6-1; d_call: -; clone_size: once; cdr3_nt: TGTGCCAGCAGTCAAAACATCATTCAGTACTTC; cdr3_aa: CASSQNIIQYF
j_call: TRBJ2-1; v_call: TRBV5-6; d_call: TRBD2; clone_size: -; cdr3_nt: TGTGCCAGCAGCCCGCAGCGGGGGAGCTTGGGTGAGCAGTTCTTC; cdr3_aa: CASSPQRGSLGEQFF
j_call: TRBJ1-6; v_call: TRBV7-9; d_call: TRBD1; clone_size: once; cdr3_nt: TGTGCCAGCAGACCGGGACAGATATCACCCCTCCACTTT; cdr3_aa: CASRPGQISPLHF
j_call: TRBJ1-4; v_call: TRBV12-5; d_call: -; clone_size: -; cdr3_nt: TGTGCTAGTGGTTTGCAGGGCACTAATGAAAAACTGTTTTTT; cdr3_aa: CASGLQGTNEKLFF
j_call: TRBJ1-5; v_call: TRBV6-1; d_call: -; clone_size: few; cdr3_nt: TGTGCCAGCAGTGAAGCCGGCGGAGCCAATCAGCCCCAGCATTTT; cdr3_aa: CASSEAGGANQPQHF
j_call: TRBJ2-3; v_call: TRBV11-1; d_call: TRBD2; clone_size: few; cdr3_nt: TGTGCCAGCAGCTTCGGACTAGCCGGAGATACGCAGTATTTT; cdr3_aa: CASSFGLAGDTQYF
j_call: TRBJ2-5; v_call: TRBV2; d_call: TRBD2; clone_size: once; cdr3_nt: TGTGCCAGCAGCAGGGGACTAGCCCAAGAGACCCAGTACTTC; cdr3_aa: CASSRGLAQETQYF
j_call: TRBJ2-1; v_call: TRBV6-5; d_call: -; clone_size: -; cdr3_nt: TGTGCCAGCACTTTTGAGGGAAGGTACAATGAGCAGTTCTTC; cdr3_aa: CASTFEGRYNEQFF
j_call: TRBJ1-3; v_call: TRBV6-1; d_call: TRBD1; clone_size: -; cdr3_nt: TGTGCCAGCAGTAAAGGCCTACAGGGGACTCCTGGAAACACCATATATTTT; cdr3_aa: CASSKGLQGTPGNTIYF
j_call: TRBJ2-1; v_call: TRBV27; d_call: TRBD2; clone_size: -; cdr3_nt: TGTGCCAGCAGTTGGGGACTAGCGGGCGTCAATGAGCAGTTCTTC; cdr3_aa: CASSWGLAGVNEQFF
j_call: TRBJ1-1; v_call: TRBV28; d_call: -; clone_size: -; cdr3_nt: TGTGCCAGCAGTTGGGAGGGCACGGCTTTCTTT; cdr3_aa: CASSWEGTAFF
j_call: TRBJ1-4; v_call: TRBV7-2; d_call: TRBD1; clone_size: -; cdr3_nt: TGTGCCAGCAGCTCCTCTCCGACAGGGGGCGCTGAAAAACTGTTTTTT; cdr3_aa: CASSSSPTGGAEKLFF
j_call: TRBJ2-1; v_call: TRBV9; d_call: -; clone_size: few; cdr3_nt: TGTGCCAGCAGCGCAGACACCTCCGGGGGAAACAATGAGCAGTTCTTC; cdr3_aa: CASSADTSGGNNEQFF
j_call: TRBJ2-3; v_call: TRBV27; d_call: -; clone_size: -; cdr3_nt: TGTGCCAGCAGTGTTTTAAGCACAGATACGCAGTATTTT; cdr3_aa: CASSVLSTDTQYF
j_call: TRBJ2-1; v_call: TRBV6-1; d_call: -; clone_size: -; cdr3_nt: TGTGCCAGCAGTGCGGACTTTTCCTACAATGAGCAGTTCTTC; cdr3_aa: CASSADFSYNEQFF